This T cell receptor (beta chain) was documented in a study of radiotherapy plus CTLA-4 blockade in lung cancer. For the study at large: The study recorded objective responses in 18% of patients and disease control in 31%.

Points from the study as a whole: With interferon-beta, early dynamics of blood T cell clones were reported to best predict response. Some TCR clones had been derived from tumors. These clones expanded in peripheral blood after radiotherapy plus ipilimumab.

As concerns this clone: Antigen: not known.

Assay: immunoSEQ multiplex PCR; the TCRdb copy retains only in-frame clones and omits some. The repertoire has about 120,000 clones, 81% of them found once; the top ten carry less than 4%. The CDR3 has 14 amino acids. The V segment lost 3 bases and the J segment 9 bases; nucleotides outside the gene matches: 6. Per the germline V gene, CDR1 is KGHSH and CDR2 is LQKENI. V is TRBV18 and J is TRBJ1-4, with 8 bases fitting TRBD1. The sequencing used peripheral blood, collected from a patient treated with radiotherapy plus ipilimumab. This TCR was recovered from a human donor with non-small cell lung cancer that progressed on radiotherapy plus ipilimumab. Some clones in this sample may be carry-over from other donors' samples. The DNA for the CDR3 is TGTGCCAGCTCACCGGACCGACAGGGGAAAAAACTGTTTTTT. It yields the protein CASSPDRQGKKLFF. Full variable domain (remainder filled in from reference TRBV18 and TRBJ1-4): NAGVMQNPRHLVRRRGQEARLRCSPMKGHSHVYWYRQLPEEGLKFMVYLQKENIIDESGMPKERFSAEFPKEGPSILRIQQVVRGDSAAYFCASSPDRQGKKLFFGSGTQLSVL.